Listed below are T cell receptor beta chains from one sample, sequenced in a study of T cell repertoires in cytomegalovirus infection. TCRdb re-analysed the reads in MiXCR, keeping a single row per CDR3 protein. The sample yields 200,000 or so distinct CDR3 sequences, approximately 38% seen once. For these receptors, no antigen is known. Sequenced here: CD8+ T cells from cultured PBMCs, sampled from culture after CMV antigen stimulation. Source of these receptors: a human donor in good health (CMV status not recorded). Some clones in this sample may be carry-over from other donors' samples. Each CDR3 is given with its conserved first and last residue. A D gene is named only where the DNA matches it firmly. Clone size is not always given. Where it is, it says once, few, many or a class for expanded clones.

D gene	V gene	J gene	clone size	CDR3 protein	CDR3 DNA
TRBD2	TRBV14	TRBJ2-1	-	CASSPKPSGGEFF	TGTGCCAGCAGCCCAAAACCTAGCGGGGGGGAGTTCTTC
-	TRBV12-3/TRBV12-4	TRBJ2-1	few	CASSLPSSSGEIQFF	TGTGCCAGCAGTTTACCCTCCTCGTCGGGGGAGATCCAGTTCTTC
-	TRBV7-2	TRBJ2-1	many	CASSFVFGPGANNEQFF	TGTGCCAGCAGCTTTGTGTTTGGCCCGGGGGCAAACAATGAGCAGTTCTTC
TRBD2	TRBV7-9	TRBJ2-7	few	CASSPRTSGSQAYEQYF	TGTGCCAGCAGCCCAAGGACTAGCGGGAGTCAGGCCTACGAGCAGTACTTC
-	TRBV12-3/TRBV12-4	TRBJ1-1	-	CASSFAGPTEAFF	TGTGCCAGCAGTTTCGCGGGGCCAACTGAAGCTTTCTTT
TRBD1	TRBV4-1	TRBJ1-1	few	CASSQVDRASTEAFF	TGCGCCAGCAGCCAAGTCGACAGGGCGTCGACTGAAGCTTTCTTT
-	TRBV12-3/TRBV12-4	TRBJ1-4	few	CASSLDREATNEKLFF	TGTGCCAGCAGTTTGGATAGAGAGGCAACTAATGAAAAACTGTTTTTT
-	TRBV6-1	TRBJ2-1	few	CASSRGRPPQFF	TGTGCCAGCAGTAGGGGACGTCCGCCGCAGTTCTTC
TRBD2	TRBV19	TRBJ2-3	-	CVTTEREADTQYF	TGTGTCACCACCGAGCGGGAGGCAGATACGCAGTATTTT
-	TRBV19	TRBJ2-7	few	CASSIDHRTNYEQYF	TGTGCCAGTAGTATAGATCACAGGACAAACTACGAGCAGTACTTC
-	TRBV7-6	TRBJ2-7	few	CASSLPSGGIYEQYF	TGTGCCAGCAGCTTACCATCAGGGGGGATCTACGAGCAGTACTTC
-	TRBV20-1	TRBJ2-3	few	CSATLGRAPGTDTQYF	TGCAGTGCTACCCTAGGGCGCGCCCCTGGCACAGATACGCAGTATTTT
TRBD2	TRBV6-6	TRBJ2-7	-	CASSYSKLAGPYEQYF	TGTGCCAGCAGTTACTCGAAACTAGCGGGGCCCTACGAGCAGTACTTC
-	TRBV5-5	TRBJ2-2	many	CASSRLYSGSTGELFF	TGTGCCAGCAGCCGCCTTTATAGTGGGAGCACCGGGGAGCTGTTTTTT
-	TRBV5-1	TRBJ1-1	-	CASTWRGNTEAFF	TGCGCCAGTACTTGGAGGGGTAACACTGAAGCTTTCTTT
-	TRBV10-3	TRBJ2-2	few	CAISELGTRKSNTGELFF	TGTGCCATCAGTGAGCTTGGGACAAGAAAGTCGAACACCGGGGAGCTGTTTTTT
TRBD2	TRBV6-4	TRBJ2-1	-	CASSVSTSGGEQFF	TGTGCCAGCAGTGTGTCGACTAGCGGGGGAGAGCAGTTCTTC
TRBD2	TRBV4-1	TRBJ2-7	-	CASSQELAGGSYEQYF	TGTGCCAGCAGCCAAGAGCTAGCGGGAGGGTCCTACGAGCAGTACTTC
TRBD1	TRBV7-2	TRBJ2-2	few	CASGPPGGTGELFF	TGTGCCAGCGGCCCACCAGGGGGAACCGGGGAGCTGTTTTTT
TRBD2	TRBV11-1	TRBJ2-2	few	CASSASGTIGELFF	TGTGCCAGCAGCGCTAGCGGGACAATCGGGGAGCTGTTTTTT
-	TRBV25-1	TRBJ2-7	many	CASTSGAYEQYF	TGTGCCAGCACGTCAGGAGCCTACGAGCAGTACTTC
-	TRBV7-9	TRBJ1-2	many	CASSQRGGRNYGYTF	TGTGCCAGCAGCCAACGCGGGGGAAGGAACTATGGCTACACCTTC
-	TRBV5-1	TRBJ2-7	-	CASSFDTSYEQYF	TGCGCCAGCAGCTTTGACACCTCCTACGAGCAGTACTTC
-	TRBV28	TRBJ2-7	few	CASSSGHPTYEQYF	TGTGCCAGCAGTTCGGGACACCCCACCTACGAGCAGTACTTC
-	TRBV19	TRBJ1-1	-	CATRDGGNTEAFF	TGTGCCACCCGGGACGGGGGGAACACTGAAGCTTTCTTT
-	TRBV27	TRBJ2-3	-	CASSLGAGDTQYF	TGTGCCAGCAGTTTAGGAGCAGGAGATACGCAGTATTTT
-	TRBV27	TRBJ1-1	many	CASSFGGNTEAFF	TGTGCCAGCAGTTTTGGGGGGAACACTGAAGCTTTCTTT
-	TRBV15	TRBJ2-5	few	CATSREGGLETQYF	TGTGCCACCAGCAGAGAAGGAGGGTTGGAGACCCAGTACTTC
-	TRBV11-2	TRBJ2-1	-	CASSLESSVGDEQFF	TGTGCCAGCAGCTTAGAGAGTAGCGTCGGGGATGAGCAGTTCTTC
TRBD1	TRBV9	TRBJ2-7	once	CASSDGTGGAYEQYF	TGTGCCAGCAGCGACGGGACAGGGGGGGCCTACGAGCAGTACTTC
-	TRBV7-3	TRBJ2-6	-	CASSPSGGANVLTF	TGTGCCAGCAGCCCCTCCGGTGGGGCCAACGTCCTGACTTTC
TRBD2	TRBV27	TRBJ2-7	-	CASSPGLAGHEQYF	TGTGCCAGCAGTCCGGGACTAGCCGGTCACGAGCAGTACTTC